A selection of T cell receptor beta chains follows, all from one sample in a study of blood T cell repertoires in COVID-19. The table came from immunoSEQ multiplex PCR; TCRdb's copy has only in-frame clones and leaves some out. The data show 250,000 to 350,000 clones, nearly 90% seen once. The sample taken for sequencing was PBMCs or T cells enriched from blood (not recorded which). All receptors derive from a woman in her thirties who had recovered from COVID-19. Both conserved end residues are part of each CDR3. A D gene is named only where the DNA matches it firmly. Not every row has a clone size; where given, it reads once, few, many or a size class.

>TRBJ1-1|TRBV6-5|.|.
TGTGCCAGCAGTTACGCCAGTGTGGGGGGAACTGAAGCTTTCTTT
CASSYASVGGTEAFF
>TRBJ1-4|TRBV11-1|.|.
TGTGCCAGCAGCTTAGAATCAGGACGGGGTGAAAAACTGTTTTTT
CASSLESGRGEKLFF
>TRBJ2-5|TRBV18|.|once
TGTGCCAGCTCACGGGCAGCAGTCCAAGAGACCCAGTACTTC
CASSRAAVQETQYF
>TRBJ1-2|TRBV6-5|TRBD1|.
TGTGCCAGCAGTCAACCGGACAGGGCTGATGGCTACACCTTC
CASSQPDRADGYTF
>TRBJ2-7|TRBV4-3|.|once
TGCGCCAGCAGCCAAGAGAGGGGGGGGAGCGGCGAGCAGTACTTC
CASSQERGGSGEQYF
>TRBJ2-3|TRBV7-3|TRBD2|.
TGTGCCAGCAGCCCGAATCGGGCTAGCGGGGGCACAGATACGCAGTATTTT
CASSPNRASGGTDTQYF
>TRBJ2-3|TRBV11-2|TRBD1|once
TGTGCCAGCAGCTTTCCAGGGGGCATCGATACGCAGTATTTT
CASSFPGGIDTQYF
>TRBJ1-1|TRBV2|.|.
TGTGCCTCAGGACAGGAAGCTTTCTTT
CASGQEAFF
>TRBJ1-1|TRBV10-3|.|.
TGTGCCATCAGTGAGTCAGGAGGCCGCAACACTGAAGCTTTCTTT
CAISESGGRNTEAFF
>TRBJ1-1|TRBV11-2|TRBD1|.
TGTGCCAGCAGCGCTATGACAGGGTACCTCGATAACACTGAAGCTTTCTTT
CASSAMTGYLDNTEAFF
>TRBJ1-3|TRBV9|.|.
TGTGCCAGCAGCGTAGACAGGGACTCTGGAAACACCATATATTTT
CASSVDRDSGNTIYF
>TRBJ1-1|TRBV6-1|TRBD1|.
TGTGCCAGCAGTGAAGTCGTGGACAGGGCTACTGAAGCTTTCTTT
CASSEVVDRATEAFF
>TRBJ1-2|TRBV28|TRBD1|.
TGTGCCAGCAGGGGGCGCAGGGCAGGGGGTGAAATAAGCTACACCTTC
CASRGRRAGGEISYTF
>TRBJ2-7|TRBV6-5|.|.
TGTGCCAGCCGAAAGGTCCTTGGGGCGAAGGTCGAGCAGTACTTC
CASRKVLGAKVEQYF
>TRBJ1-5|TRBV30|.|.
TGTGCCTGGAGTGGGACAGTTAGCAATCAGCCCCAGCATTTT
CAWSGTVSNQPQHF
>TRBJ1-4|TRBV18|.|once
TGTGCCAGCTCACCGGGAGCAGCTAATGAAAAACTGTTTTTT
CASSPGAANEKLFF
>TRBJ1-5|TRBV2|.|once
TGTGCCAGCAGTGAAGGTATGAGGGTAAGGCAGCCCCAGCATTTT
CASSEGMRVRQPQHF
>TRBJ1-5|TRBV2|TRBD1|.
TGTGCCAGCAGTGAATATGGACAGGGGTCAGGCAATCAGCCCCAGCATTTT
CASSEYGQGSGNQPQHF
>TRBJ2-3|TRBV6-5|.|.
TGTGCCAGCAGGGACATCAGGACCAGAGGCGATACGCAGTATTTT
CASRDIRTRGDTQYF
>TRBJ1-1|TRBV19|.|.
TGTGCCAGTAGTATAGTCGCGGCGCAAGAAGCTTTCTTT
CASSIVAAQEAFF
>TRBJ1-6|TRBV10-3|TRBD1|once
TGTGCCATCAGTGAGTGGGGGACAGGGGGCGGATCACCCCTCCACTTT
CAISEWGTGGGSPLHF
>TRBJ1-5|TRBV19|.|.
TGTGCCAGTAGTTTCACAGGTGGGGGCAATCAGCCCCAGCATTTT
CASSFTGGGNQPQHF
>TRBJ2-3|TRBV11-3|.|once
TGTGCCAGCAGCCGGGACTCCACAGATACGCAGTATTTT
CASSRDSTDTQYF
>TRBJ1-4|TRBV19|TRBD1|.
TGTGCCAGCAAGACCGGGACAGGGGAAAAACTGTTTTTT
CASKTGTGEKLFF
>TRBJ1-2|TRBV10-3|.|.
TGTGCCATCAGTGACCAGGGGTACTATGGCTACACCTTC
CAISDQGYYGYTF
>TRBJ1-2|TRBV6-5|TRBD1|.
TGTGCCAGCAGTTATACAGGGGCTTCGTTTGGCTACACCTTC
CASSYTGASFGYTF
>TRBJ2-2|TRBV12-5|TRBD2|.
TGTGCTAGTGCCCTTTTCGGGACTAGCGGGGGAACAAACACCGGGGAGCTGTTTTTT
CASALFGTSGGTNTGELFF
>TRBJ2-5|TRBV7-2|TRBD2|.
TGTGCCAGCAGCACCCGAGGGACTAGCGGTGGGGGGACCCAGTACTTC
CASSTRGTSGGGTQYF
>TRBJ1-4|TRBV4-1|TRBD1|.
TGCGCCAGCAGCCGGTTGGGACAGGGGAAGGGAACTAATGAAAAACTGTTTTTT
CASSRLGQGKGTNEKLFF
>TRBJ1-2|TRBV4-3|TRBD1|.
TGCGCCAGCAGCCAAGACCCCGGGACAGGTCTTGGCTACACCTTC
CASSQDPGTGLGYTF
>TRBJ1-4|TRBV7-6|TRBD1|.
TGTGCCTCTACGCGGACAGGGGGCGAAGGGTACTATGAAAAACTGTTTTTT
CASTRTGGEGYYEKLFF
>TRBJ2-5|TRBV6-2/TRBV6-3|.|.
TGTGCCAGCAGTCGCCGGGGAGCGACCGTTCGGGAGACCCAGTACTTC
CASSRRGATVRETQYF
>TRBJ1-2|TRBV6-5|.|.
TGTGCCAGCAGATCTTATCGGGGTTCCTATGGCTACACCTTC
CASRSYRGSYGYTF
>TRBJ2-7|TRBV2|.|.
TGTGCCAGCAGTGAAACGGGGGTAGTGGGTTCCGCCTACGAGCAGTACTTC
CASSETGVVGSAYEQYF
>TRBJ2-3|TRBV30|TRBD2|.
TGTGCCTGGAGCGGGGGGGCGGCTACGCAGTATTTT
CAWSGGAATQYF
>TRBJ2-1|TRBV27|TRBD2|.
TGTGCCAGCAGTTCCCGGACTAGCGGGACCGACAATGAGCAGTTCTTC
CASSSRTSGTDNEQFF
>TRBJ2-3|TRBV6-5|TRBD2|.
TGTGCCAGCTCACCGGGGGGTGGCACAGATACGCAGTATTTT
CASSPGGGTDTQYF
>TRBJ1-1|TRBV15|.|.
TGTGCCACCAGCAGAGACCACCGTCAGGGGACTGAAGCTTTCTTT
CATSRDHRQGTEAFF
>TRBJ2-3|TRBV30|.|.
TGTGCCTGGAGTGCGGGACACCAACTCGATACGCAGTATTTT
CAWSAGHQLDTQYF
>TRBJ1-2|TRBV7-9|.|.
TGTGCCAGCAGCTTAGCGATCGGGACACCCTATGGCTACACCTTC
CASSLAIGTPYGYTF
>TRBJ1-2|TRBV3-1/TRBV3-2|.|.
TGTGCCAGCAGCCAGAGCAGGTTATACGGCTACACCTTC
CASSQSRLYGYTF
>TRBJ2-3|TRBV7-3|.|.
TGTGCCAGCAGCTTCCGGACAGATACGCAGTATTTT
CASSFRTDTQYF
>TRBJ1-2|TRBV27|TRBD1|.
TGTGCCAGCAGTCCCCGACAGGGGCGTCATGGCTACACCTTC
CASSPRQGRHGYTF
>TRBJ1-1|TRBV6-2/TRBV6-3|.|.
TGTGCCAGCAGTTGGGGGGAGGATGTGAACACTGAAGCTTTCTTT
CASSWGEDVNTEAFF
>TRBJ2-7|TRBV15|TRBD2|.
TGTGCCACCAGCAGAGAACTAGCGGGGCTCTCCTACGAGCAGTACTTC
CATSRELAGLSYEQYF